The clone carrying this T cell receptor (beta chain) was seen ten or more times. Trimming removed 4 bases from V and 1 base from J, with 15 bases in between. This CDR3 contains 16 residues. Germline CDR1 reads SEHNR; CDR2 reads FQNEAQ (reference sequence). It was with a sample-barcoded 5' primer and a J-beta primer mix that a second PCR of roughly 7 to 12 cycles was run. TCRdb used MiXCR to reprocess the 5' RACE reads, holding one entry per CDR3 protein. The data hold about 1.6 million distinct CDR3 sequences, with about 35% observed a single time. This sample was included in a study of blood T cells in healthy people across ages.

V gene TRBV7-9 combines with J gene TRBJ2-3, with a tentative D call TRBD2 (6 bases). This receptor was identified in a woman aged 25 to 39 in good health. Sequencing was carried out using blood. CDR3 protein: CASSYSPGVGTDTQYF. For the CDR3, the DNA is TGTGCCAGCAGCTATTCTCCGGGAGTGGGCACAGATACGCAGTATTTT.